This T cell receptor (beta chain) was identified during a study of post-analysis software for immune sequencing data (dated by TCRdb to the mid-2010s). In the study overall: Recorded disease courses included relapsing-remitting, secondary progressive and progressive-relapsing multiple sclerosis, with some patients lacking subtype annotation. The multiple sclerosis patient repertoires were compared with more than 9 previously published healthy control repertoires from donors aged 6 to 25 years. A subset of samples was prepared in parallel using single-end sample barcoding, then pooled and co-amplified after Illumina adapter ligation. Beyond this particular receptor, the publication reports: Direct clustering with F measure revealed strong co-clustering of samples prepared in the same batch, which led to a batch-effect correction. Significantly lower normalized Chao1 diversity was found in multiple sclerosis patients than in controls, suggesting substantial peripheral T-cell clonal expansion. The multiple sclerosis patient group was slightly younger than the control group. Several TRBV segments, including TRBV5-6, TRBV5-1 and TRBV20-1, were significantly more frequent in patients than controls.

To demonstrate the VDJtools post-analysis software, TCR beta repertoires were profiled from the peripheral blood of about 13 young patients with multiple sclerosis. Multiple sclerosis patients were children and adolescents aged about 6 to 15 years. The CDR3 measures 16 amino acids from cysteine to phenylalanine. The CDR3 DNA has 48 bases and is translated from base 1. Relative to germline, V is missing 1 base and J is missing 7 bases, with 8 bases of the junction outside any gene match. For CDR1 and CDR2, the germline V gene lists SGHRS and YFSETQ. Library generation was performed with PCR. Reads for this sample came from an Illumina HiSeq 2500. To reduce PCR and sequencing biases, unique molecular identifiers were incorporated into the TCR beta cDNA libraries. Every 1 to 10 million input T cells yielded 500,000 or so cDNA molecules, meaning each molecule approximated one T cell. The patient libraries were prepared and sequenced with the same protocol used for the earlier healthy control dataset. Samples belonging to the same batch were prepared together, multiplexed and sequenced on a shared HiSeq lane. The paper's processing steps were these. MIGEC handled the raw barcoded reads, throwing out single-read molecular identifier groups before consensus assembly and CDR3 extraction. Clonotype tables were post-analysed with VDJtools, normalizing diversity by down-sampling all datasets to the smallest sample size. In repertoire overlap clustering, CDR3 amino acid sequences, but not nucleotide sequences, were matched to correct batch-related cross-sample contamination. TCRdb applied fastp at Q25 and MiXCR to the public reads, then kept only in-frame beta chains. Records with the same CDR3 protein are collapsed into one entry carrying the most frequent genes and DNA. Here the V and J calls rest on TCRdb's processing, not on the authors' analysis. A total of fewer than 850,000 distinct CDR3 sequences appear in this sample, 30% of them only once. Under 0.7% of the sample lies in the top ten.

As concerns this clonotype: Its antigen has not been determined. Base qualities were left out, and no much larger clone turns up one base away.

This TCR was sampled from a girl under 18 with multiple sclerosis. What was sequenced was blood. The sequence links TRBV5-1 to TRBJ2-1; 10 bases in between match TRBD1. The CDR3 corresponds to CASSLPGTGVSNEQFF. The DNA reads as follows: TGCGCCAGCAGCTTGCCCGGGACAGGGGTATCAAATGAGCAGTTCTTC.